The subject of this entry is one T cell receptor beta chain. Primers used in a second PCR of about 7 to 11 cycles were a sample-barcoded 5' primer and a J-beta primer mix. Via MiXCR, TCRdb re-called the 5' RACE reads, giving one row per CDR3 protein. The repertoire includes about 600,000 distinct CDR3 sequences, about 45% of them detected once, and 20% to 25% sits in the top ten. The data stem from a study of blood T cells in healthy people across ages. This CDR3 spans 15 amino acids. V was clipped by 0 bases and J by 9 bases, with 20 bases between them. The germline CDR1 and CDR2 sequences are DFQATT and SNEGSKA (reference sequence).

The sample comprised blood. The rearrangement joins TRBV20-1 to TRBJ1-2, with a possible D match to TRBD1 (5 bases). The TCR comes from an elderly man in good health. CDR3 coding DNA: TGCAGTGCTAGAGATTGGGGGGAGACCCTATTCCGCTACACCTTC. The encoded protein is CSARDWGETLFRYTF.